The rows below give T cell receptor beta chains drawn from one sample of a study of identical twins. TCRdb re-analysed the 5' RACE reads in MiXCR, keeping a single row per CDR3 protein. This sample has just over 450,000 distinct CDR3 sequences, with around 14% found just once. These data also formed part of another study, on yellow fever vaccine responses in identical twins.

Source material: CD4+ T cells sorted from blood. These receptors came from a woman aged 18-29 years in good health. Each CDR3 is given with its conserved first and last residue. The order of the fields is J gene, D gene, clone size, V gene, CDR3 DNA, CDR3 protein. D genes are given only for firm matches. Expanded clones get a size class; other rows say once, few or many, or leave the size out.

TRBJ2-7 TRBD1 - TRBV29-1 TGCAGCGTTGAAGATGTGGGACAGGGGAGCTCCTACGAGCAGTACTTC CSVEDVGQGSSYEQYF
TRBJ2-5 - - TRBV5-1 TGCGCCAGCAGCTTGGAGGCAATCCTGGAGACCCAGTACTTC CASSLEAILETQYF
TRBJ1-5 - few TRBV2 TGTGCCAGCATGGGGGTAGGCAATCAGCCCCAGCATTTT CASMGVGNQPQHF
TRBJ2-7 TRBD1 few TRBV7-9 TGTGCCAGCAGCTCGACAGGGGGTTGGGACGAGCAGTACTTC CASSSTGGWDEQYF
TRBJ2-7 - - TRBV7-8 TGTGCCAGCAGCTTATGGGGAACCGAGCAGTACTTC CASSLWGTEQYF
TRBJ2-2 TRBD2 - TRBV6-1 TGTGCCAGCAGCCGGACTAGCGGGGGGGTCTCGAACACCGGGGAGCTGTTTTTT CASSRTSGGVSNTGELFF
TRBJ2-3 TRBD2 many TRBV7-2 TGTGCCAGCAGCGCCTCGGGACTAGGGGGAGATACGCAGTATTTT CASSASGLGGDTQYF
TRBJ2-7 - - TRBV4-3 TGCGCCAGCAGCCAAGAGCCCATCTACGAGCAGTACTTC CASSQEPIYEQYF
TRBJ2-7 TRBD1 few TRBV5-6 TGTGCCAGCAGCTACCGGGACAGGGGGGTCGAGCAGTACTTC CASSYRDRGVEQYF
TRBJ2-7 - - TRBV3-1 TGTGCCAGCAGCCAAGATTGGCAGGGTGACGAGCAGTACTTC CASSQDWQGDEQYF
TRBJ1-5 - many TRBV20-1 TGCAGTGCCGGAGGAGGGGGGGGCAATCAGCCCCAGCATTTT CSAGGGGGNQPQHF
TRBJ2-3 TRBD2 - TRBV5-1 TGCGCCAGCAGCTTTATGACGTTTAGCTCTCTAGCGGCAACAGATACGCAGTATTTT CASSFMTFSSLAATDTQYF
TRBJ1-1 - - TRBV11-2 TGTGCCAGCAGCTTATCTGGAGGGGTGAACACTGAAGCTTTCTTT CASSLSGGVNTEAFF
TRBJ2-1 TRBD2 few TRBV5-1 TGCGCCAGCAGCTTGGATTTAGCGGGGGGCGCCTACAATGAGCAGTTCTTC CASSLDLAGGAYNEQFF
TRBJ2-5 - - TRBV6-1 TGTGCCAGCCGCAAGGACGGGTACCAAGAGACCCAGTACTTC CASRKDGYQETQYF
TRBJ1-4 - - TRBV7-9 TGTGCCAGCAGCTTACAAGCAGGGTTTAATGAAAAACTGTTTTTT CASSLQAGFNEKLFF
TRBJ2-1 TRBD2 few TRBV7-2 TGTGCCAGCAGCTTAGCCCCTAGCGGGGGGGCCGGTGTCTATGAGCAGTTCTTC CASSLAPSGGAGVYEQFF
TRBJ1-6 - - TRBV6-2/TRBV6-3 TGTGCCAGCAGTTCTCCGGGGGAGCGGTCACCCCTCCACTTT CASSSPGERSPLHF
TRBJ1-5 - few TRBV10-3 TGTGCCATCAGTGACGGGAACAATCAGCCCCAGCATTTT CAISDGNNQPQHF
TRBJ2-4 - - TRBV21-1 TGTGCCAGCAGCTTAGGGCTAGCGGGAGGGGTGGACATTCAGTACTTC CASSLGLAGGVDIQYF
TRBJ2-1 TRBD2 few TRBV20-1 TGCAGTGCTAGCGGGACTAGTAACAATGAGCAGTTCTTC CSASGTSNNEQFF
TRBJ2-4 - few TRBV21-1 TGTGCCAGCAGCAGAACAGGGGGCAAAAACATTCAGTACTTC CASSRTGGKNIQYF
TRBJ2-4 - few TRBV28 TGTGCCAGCAGTACCTGGACAGTAGCCAAAAACATTCAGTACTTC CASSTWTVAKNIQYF
TRBJ2-5 - - TRBV20-1 TGCAGTGCTAGAATGGGTTTACGGGAGACCCAGTACTTC CSARMGLRETQYF
TRBJ2-2 - - TRBV5-1 TGCGCCAGCAGCTTTGGACAGAAACCCAGCGGGGAGCTGTTTTTT CASSFGQKPSGELFF
TRBJ2-7 TRBD1 - TRBV6-1 TGTGCCAGCAGTCAGCCCCGGACAGGGGACTACGAGCAGTACTTC CASSQPRTGDYEQYF
TRBJ2-1 - few TRBV28 TGTGCCAGTCATGGCACGGGAGTACTTGAGCAGTTCTTC CASHGTGVLEQFF
TRBJ2-7 - many TRBV7-9 TGCGCCAGCAGCTTAGGAGACAGTACGTACGAGCAGTACTTC CASSLGDSTYEQYF
TRBJ2-7 TRBD1 - TRBV12-3/TRBV12-4 TGTGCCAGCAGTTTTGGGACAGGCCCTTCCTACGAGCAGTACTTC CASSFGTGPSYEQYF
TRBJ2-7 TRBD2 few TRBV9 TGTGCCAGCAGCGTAGGAGCCGGGGGGGCTTACGAGCAGTACTTC CASSVGAGGAYEQYF
TRBJ2-2 - - TRBV29-1 TGCAGCGTTGAATTGTACACAGGGAGGATCGGGGAGCTGTTTTTT CSVELYTGRIGELFF
TRBJ2-2 - - TRBV3-1 TGTGCCAGCAGGCAAGTCCCAAACACCGGGGAGCTGTTTTTT CASRQVPNTGELFF
TRBJ1-1 - few TRBV7-9 TGTGCCAGCAGCTTAGCAGGGACGGACACTGAAGCTTTCTTT CASSLAGTDTEAFF
TRBJ2-7 - few TRBV30 TGTGCCTGGGCCCCGCTACACGAGCAGTACTTC CAWAPLHEQYF
TRBJ2-1 TRBD1 - TRBV28 TGTGCCAGCAGTTCCGGACAGGGGGGCATGAATGAGCAGTTCTTC CASSSGQGGMNEQFF
TRBJ2-7 - - TRBV7-2 TGTGCCAGCAGCTTAGCAGACACCCTACCCACTGGGCAGTACTTC CASSLADTLPTGQYF
TRBJ2-7 - - TRBV5-5 TGTGCCAGCAGTCGCGACGTGAGACAGTGGAGCTCCTACGAGCAGTACTTC CASSRDVRQWSSYEQYF
TRBJ1-1 TRBD1 - TRBV5-1 TGCGCCAGCAGGGCGAGACAGGGGATTGAAGCTTTCTTT CASRARQGIEAFF
TRBJ2-7 TRBD1 - TRBV6-2/TRBV6-3 TGTGCCAGCAGTTACTCGACAGGGAACGGCTACGAGCAGTACTTC CASSYSTGNGYEQYF
TRBJ2-7 - - TRBV29-1 TGCAGCGTTGTCGACAGAGCTTTCTACGAGCAGTACTTC CSVVDRAFYEQYF
TRBJ2-1 - - TRBV7-2 TGTGCCAGCAGCACAACTCGAGGGCTCAGTCCGTTCTTC CASSTTRGLSPFF
TRBJ2-7 TRBD1 - TRBV6-2/TRBV6-3 TGTGCCAGCAGTCAGACAGGGATCGAGCAGTACTTC CASSQTGIEQYF
TRBJ2-2 - few TRBV18 TGTGCCAGCACAGCTCAGGGTGTAACCGGGGAGCTGTTTTTT CASTAQGVTGELFF
TRBJ2-3 TRBD2 few TRBV20-1 TGCAGTGCTCCCACCGGGACTAGCGGCACAGATACGCAGTATTTT CSAPTGTSGTDTQYF
TRBJ2-3 TRBD2 - TRBV20-1 TGCAGTGCTAGCTTTCTGGAGGGAGGGAGCACAGATACGCAGTATTTT CSASFLEGGSTDTQYF
TRBJ2-7 TRBD1 few TRBV20-1 TGCAGTGCTAGGGGACAGGGGTCGAACCAATACGAGCAGTACTTC CSARGQGSNQYEQYF
TRBJ2-7 - - TRBV6-5 TGTGCCAGCAGTTATACGGAATCCTACGAGCAGTACTTC CASSYTESYEQYF
TRBJ2-3 - few TRBV7-9 TGTGCCAGCAGCTCCCCTGTGGCAGATACGCAGTATTTT CASSSPVADTQYF
TRBJ2-2 TRBD2 - TRBV12-3/TRBV12-4 TGTGCCAGCAGTAAATCTAGCGGAACGAACACCGGGGAGCTGTTTTTT CASSKSSGTNTGELFF
TRBJ2-7 TRBD1 few TRBV9 TGTGCCAGCAGCGCGAGGGACAGGACCTACGCCTACGAGCAGTACTTC CASSARDRTYAYEQYF
TRBJ2-1 - few TRBV11-1 TGTGCCAGCAGCTTAGCAGGAAGCGAGCAGTTCTTC CASSLAGSEQFF
TRBJ2-7 TRBD1 few TRBV7-2 TGTGCCAGCAGCTCCGCCGCCCGGACAGGGGGCGTCGAGCAGTACTTC CASSSAARTGGVEQYF
TRBJ2-7 TRBD2 - TRBV27 TGTGCCAGCAGTTTCGACCCGCGGGGGGCCCCCTACGAGCAGTACTTC CASSFDPRGAPYEQYF